A single sample is the source of the 10 T cell receptor beta chains below, sequenced in a study of technical replicates of blood from several donors. Sequenced by immunoSEQ multiplex PCR; TCRdb stores in-frame clones only, minus some. This sample has about 83,000 clones, with just under 95% found just once. Sequencing input: T cells isolated from PBMCs. The receptors here all came from a human donor in good health.

The chain carries TRBV4-1 and TRBJ1-1, with D possibly matching TRBD1 (5 bases). V lost 0 bases to trimming and J lost 9 bases, with 17 bases between them. Germline V gene data show CDR1 as MGHRA and CDR2 as YSYEKL. CDR3 length equals 15 residues. The CDR3 nucleotides read TGCGCCAGCAGCCAAGATTCCCCCCAGGGCTTGAAAGCTTTCTTT. Amino acid sequence: CASSQDSPQGLKAFF.

The chain couples TRBV19 to TRBJ2-7; D ambiguous. V was pared by 5 bases and J by 3 bases, with 14 bases between. This CDR3 has 14 residues. Germline-derived CDR1 and CDR2 are LNHDA and SQIVND (reference sequence). In DNA, the CDR3 is TGTGCCAGTAGTGTTAACGTCGAGAGCTACGAGCAGTACTTC. Translating gives CASSVNVESYEQYF.

The CDR3 DNA follows: TGCGCCAGCAGTCCAATCCCCAAGTTGTCGAGCGGGAGTGGGATGGAGACCCAGTACTTC. Translating it yields CASSPIPKLSSGSGMETQYF. The J gene is TRBJ2-5, the V gene TRBV4-1; 8 bases line up with TRBD2. The germline V gene has CDR1 MGHRA and CDR2 YSYEKL. V shed 6 bases, J shed 5 bases, and the junction held 26 bases outside the gene matches. The CDR3 totals 20 residues.

The chain links TRBV10-2 to TRBJ2-7; D is perhaps TRBD2 (5 bases). The CDR3 has 15 residues. V gave up 7 bases and J gave up 0 bases, with 16 bases separating them. The germline CDR1 and CDR2 sequences are WSHSY and SAAADI. The CDR3 coding sequence is TGCGCCAGCAACTCCAATAGCGCTTCCTCCTACGAGCAGTACTTC. Translating it yields CASNSNSASSYEQYF.

The J gene is TRBJ1-5, the V gene TRBV27; 7 bases are a match to TRBD1. Germline assignment: CDR1 MNHEY and CDR2 SMNVEV (reference sequence). The CDR3 is 14 residues long. With V trimmed by 4 bases and J by 15 bases, 15 bases remained unmatched. The CDR3: CASSSHSQGKQRHF. CDR3 DNA: TGTGCCAGCAGTTCCCACTCACAGGGGAAACAACGGCATTTT.

The rearrangement uses TRBV6-5 and TRBJ2-1; D perhaps matches TRBD1 (5 bases). The V and J ends lost 0 bases and 6 bases respectively, with 15 bases between them. Germline CDR1 is MNHEY and CDR2 is SVGAGI. This CDR3 spans 16 amino acids. The CDR3 here is CASSYSGFTTGNEQFF. In DNA, the CDR3 is TGTGCCAGCAGTTACTCGGGCTTCACCACAGGCAATGAGCAGTTCTTC.

The V gene is TRBV7-9, the J gene TRBJ1-1; 9 positions agree with TRBD1. The CDR3 is made up of 16 amino acids. From germline, CDR1 is SEHNR and CDR2 FQNEAQ (reference sequence). After removal of 7 bases from V and 0 bases from J, the junction contained 9 bases not matched to a gene. CDR3 bases: TGTGCCAGCAACTCTATCACAGGGGGCCTGAACACTGAAGCTTTCTTT. Translated, it gives CASNSITGGLNTEAFF.

The chain is built from TRBV5-8 and TRBJ1-1; tentative D call: TRBD1 (5 bases). The CDR3 is made up of 18 amino acids. Germline V CDR1 and CDR2: SGHTS, YDEGEE. The ends were cut back, 4 bases at V and 0 bases at J, with 22 bases in the middle. This CDR3 reads CASSTFFLLRGMNTEAFF. CDR3 DNA sequence: TGTGCCAGCAGCACCTTTTTCCTGTTAAGGGGTATGAACACTGAAGCTTTCTTT.

The V gene is TRBV27, the J gene TRBJ2-2; no clear D gene. In germline, CDR1 is MNHEY, CDR2 SMNVEV (reference sequence). The CDR3 contains 14 residues. Deletions cut 2 bases from V and 3 bases from J, with 7 bases between. CDR3 sequence: CASSLGPHTGELFF. Written as DNA, the CDR3 is TGTGCCAGCAGTTTAGGGCCCCACACCGGGGAGCTGTTTTTT.

The V gene is TRBV25-1, the J gene TRBJ1-5; unclear D gene. The V gene's germline CDR1 is MGHDK and CDR2 SYGVNS. The CDR3 length is 16 residues. Trimming pared 6 bases from V and 0 bases from J, leaving 15 bases between. The CDR3 bases are TGTGCCAGCAGCGACGGAGGGCTACTTAGCAATCAGCCCCAGCATTTT. Encoded protein: CASSDGGLLSNQPQHF.